This T cell receptor (beta chain) was recovered during a study of neoadjuvant anti-PD-1 for oral cavity cancer. Study in general: Most patients had three to four biweekly doses of 3 mg/kg nivolumab before resection. General study findings and limits: Higher pretreatment blood Treg/Th17 ratios correlated with higher pretreatment blood and lower post-treatment tumor TCRbeta clonality.

Sequenced by immunoSEQ multiplex PCR; TCRdb stores in-frame clones only, minus some. There are over 65,000 clones in the sample; approximately 85% occur only once, and about 3.4% lies in the top ten. On this clone itself: Antigen: not known.

Time point given: after neoadjuvant nivolumab, at surgical resection. Patients were newly diagnosed with stage II-IVA oral cavity squamous cell carcinoma without prior systemic or radiation treatment. The source was PBMCs, collected after nivolumab (anti-PD-1) treatment. The clonotype originates from a person between 40 and 85 years old with oral cavity squamous cell carcinoma.

CDR3: CASSLGGTGANYGYTF. CDR3 nucleotide sequence: TGTGCCAGCAGCTTAGGGGGGACAGGGGCGAACTATGGCTACACCTTC. This rearrangement joins TRBV7-2 to TRBJ1-2; TRBD1 aligns across 10 bases. The V and J ends lost 1 base and 2 bases, in that order; junction bases with no gene match: 4. Germline assignment: CDR1 SGHTA and CDR2 FQGNSA. The CDR3 is 16 residues long.